A selection of T cell receptor beta chains follows, all from one sample in a study of shared clonotypes between healthy human individuals. TCRdb's copy holds only in-frame clones and misses some; the assay was immunoSEQ multiplex PCR. The sample contains about 1 million clones, around three quarters of which appear only once. Sequencing input: memory CD4+ T cells from PBMCs. The receptors were gathered from a man between 18 and 29 years old in good health. Some clones in this sample may be carry-over from other donors' samples. CDR3s include the opening cysteine and the closing phenylalanine or tryptophan. The D gene is left open where the match is weak. Clone sizes are given selectively: once, few, many, or a class where the clone is expanded.

clone size: .; J gene: TRBJ2-7; V gene: TRBV7-9; D gene: TRBD1; CDR3 DNA: TGTGCCAGCAGCTTGGGACAGGACCGACTGATCCCCTCCTACGAGCAGTACTTC; CDR3 protein: CASSLGQDRLIPSYEQYF
clone size: .; J gene: TRBJ1-1; V gene: TRBV28; D gene: .; CDR3 DNA: TGTGCCAGCAGTTTAAGCCCATCCATGAACACTGAAGCTTTCTTT; CDR3 protein: CASSLSPSMNTEAFF
clone size: .; J gene: TRBJ2-1; V gene: TRBV4-2; D gene: TRBD2; CDR3 DNA: TGTGCCAGCAGCCAAGACCCTCGGACTAGAGACGGTGAGCAGTTCTTC; CDR3 protein: CASSQDPRTRDGEQFF
clone size: once; J gene: TRBJ1-2; V gene: TRBV27; D gene: .; CDR3 DNA: TGTGCCAGCAGTCCCCGACGGATAGCTAACTATGGCTACACCTTC; CDR3 protein: CASSPRRIANYGYTF
clone size: .; J gene: TRBJ2-1; V gene: TRBV7-3; D gene: TRBD2; CDR3 DNA: TGTGCCAGCAGCCGCTCCAGCGGGAATTACAATGAGCAGTTCTTC; CDR3 protein: CASSRSSGNYNEQFF
clone size: .; J gene: TRBJ2-2; V gene: TRBV9; D gene: .; CDR3 DNA: TGTGCCAGCAGCGTAGCCGGGAGTAGCACCGGGGAGCTGTTTTTT; CDR3 protein: CASSVAGSSTGELFF
clone size: .; J gene: TRBJ1-5; V gene: TRBV6-1; D gene: TRBD1; CDR3 DNA: TGTGCCAGCGCGGGGGACAGGGCTCAGCCCCAGCATTTT; CDR3 protein: CASAGDRAQPQHF
clone size: .; J gene: TRBJ1-4; V gene: TRBV6-7; D gene: .; CDR3 DNA: TGTGCCAGCAGTCGGGACCTCGGGTGCGAAAAACTGTTTTTT; CDR3 protein: CASSRDLGCEKLFF
clone size: .; J gene: TRBJ2-5; V gene: TRBV7-8; D gene: .; CDR3 DNA: TGTGCCAGCAGCTTACATGGCCCAAGAGAGACCCAGTACTTC; CDR3 protein: CASSLHGPRETQYF
clone size: .; J gene: TRBJ1-1; V gene: TRBV6-4; D gene: .; CDR3 DNA: TGTGCCAGCAGTGACCAGGAGCACACTGAAGCTTTCTTT; CDR3 protein: CASSDQEHTEAFF
clone size: .; J gene: TRBJ2-1; V gene: TRBV10-3; D gene: .; CDR3 DNA: TGTGCCATCAATGACAGGTGGGCCGACAATGAGCAGTTCTTC; CDR3 protein: CAINDRWADNEQFF
clone size: .; J gene: TRBJ2-3; V gene: TRBV18; D gene: TRBD2; CDR3 DNA: TGTGCCAGCTCACCGCTAGCGGGAAAGACAGATACGCAGTATTTT; CDR3 protein: CASSPLAGKTDTQYF